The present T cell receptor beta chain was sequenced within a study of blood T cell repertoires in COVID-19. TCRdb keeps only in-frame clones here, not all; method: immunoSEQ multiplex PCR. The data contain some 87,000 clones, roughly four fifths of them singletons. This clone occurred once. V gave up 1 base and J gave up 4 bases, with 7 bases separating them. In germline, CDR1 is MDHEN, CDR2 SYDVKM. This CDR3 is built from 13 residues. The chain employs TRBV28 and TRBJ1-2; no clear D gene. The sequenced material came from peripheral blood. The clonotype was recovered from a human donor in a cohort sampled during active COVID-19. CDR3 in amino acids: CASSLLTGYGYTF. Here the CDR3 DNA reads TGTGCCAGCAGTTTATTAACCGGCTATGGCTACACCTTC.